The 31 T cell receptor beta chains below all came from one sample that was sequenced in a study of CD8+ T cells in alopecia areata. The sample's treatment: oral pan-JAK inhibitor, 5-10 mg twice daily. Reverse transcribed after extraction, RNA yielded cDNA as the sequencing template. This table comes from immunoSEQ multiplex PCR, and its TCRdb copy is limited to in-frame clones, with some not included. The sample has 150,000 to 200,000 clones; 64% are singletons. Sequencing used CD4+ T cells sorted from blood, obtained around week 50, from a patient treated with tofacitinib. The receptors stem from a human donor with alopecia areata.

The genes are TRBV5-1 and TRBJ2-3; D uncertain. The CDR3 totals 13 residues. V lost 1 base to trimming and J lost 7 bases, with 10 bases between them. Germline assignment: CDR1 SGHRS and CDR2 YFSETQ. In DNA, the CDR3 is TGCGCCAGCAGCTTGCTGGATTCCCATACGCAGTATTTT. Amino acid sequence: CASSLLDSHTQYF.

V is TRBV9 and J is TRBJ2-7, with 7 bases matching TRBD1. CDR1 and CDR2 from the germline V gene are SGDLS and YYNGEE. V lost 0 bases to trimming and J lost 2 bases; unmatched junction nucleotides: 5. This CDR3 is 15 amino acids long. CDR3 DNA: TGTGCCAGCAGCGTAGGAGGCGGACAGGCCTACGAGCAGTACTTC. Its protein product is CASSVGGGQAYEQYF.

This chain joins TRBV9 and TRBJ1-2, with 8 bases identical to TRBD1. Unmatched junction bases numbered 9, after V lost 3 bases and J lost 8 bases. The V gene's germline CDR1 is SGDLS and CDR2 YYNGEE. CDR3 length: 14 amino acids. The CDR3 reads CASSAGTGSMGYTF. CDR3 coding DNA: TGTGCCAGCAGCGCAGGGACAGGATCTATGGGCTACACCTTC.

The V and J genes are TRBV27 and TRBJ2-7, with D perhaps matching TRBD1 (5 bases). Deletions cut 3 bases from V and 1 base from J, with 13 bases between. CDR1 and CDR2 (germline): MNHEY, SMNVEV (reference sequence). CDR3 size: 15 residues. The CDR3 DNA follows: TGTGCCAGCAGTTTGGGTGGCAGGGCATCCTACGAGCAGTACTTC. Translating it yields CASSLGGRASYEQYF.

This clone appeared a few times. The rearrangement uses TRBV4-1 and TRBJ2-3; 7 nucleotides agree with TRBD2. V was clipped by 2 bases and J by 6 bases; unmatched bases: 2. Germline-derived CDR1 and CDR2 are MGHRA and YSYEKL. The CDR3 covers 13 residues. CDR3 nucleotide sequence: TGCGCCAGCAGCCAACACGGGAGGGATACGCAGTATTTT. Its protein is CASSQHGRDTQYF.

The rearrangement links TRBV5-1 to TRBJ2-2, with D unclear. This CDR3 has 13 residues. V lost 0 bases, J lost 4 bases, and 4 bases lay in between. Germline CDR1 and CDR2: SGHRS and YFSETQ. The CDR3 spells CASSLVITGELFF. CDR3 nucleotide sequence: TGCGCCAGCAGCTTGGTAATCACCGGGGAGCTGTTTTTT. The complete variable domain, with remaining parts taken from reference TRBV5-1 and TRBJ2-2, reads KAGVTQTPRYLIKTRGQQVTLSCSPISGHRSVSWYQQTPGQGLQFLFEYFSETQRNKGNFPGRFSGRQFSNSRSEMNVSTLELGDSALYLCASSLVITGELFFGEGSRLTVL.

This chain links TRBV5-6 with TRBJ2-5; tentatively, D is TRBD1 or TRBD2 (5 bases each). V gave up 5 bases and J gave up 0 bases, with 17 bases separating them. Per the germline V gene, CDR1 is SGHDT and CDR2 is YYEEEE. The CDR3 has 16 amino acids. The CDR3 DNA follows: TGTGCCAGCAGTCCTCAGGGACCGCGCTACCAAGAGACCCAGTACTTC. This gives the protein CASSPQGPRYQETQYF.

V is TRBV25-1 and J is TRBJ2-7; 7 bases align to TRBD1. This CDR3 has 17 amino acids. Trimming removed 2 bases from V and 2 bases from J; junction bases left unmatched: 12. Germline CDR1 reads MGHDK; CDR2 reads SYGVNS. The CDR3 sequence: CASSERQGGGITYEQYF. The CDR3 bases are TGTGCCAGCAGTGAACGACAGGGTGGTGGCATTACCTACGAGCAGTACTTC.

The V and J genes are TRBV7-9 and TRBJ1-6; D possibly corresponds to TRBD1 (5 bases). The CDR3 spans 14 residues. V lost 7 bases and J 9 bases, leaving 16 bases between the germline ends. Germline assignment: CDR1 SEHNR and CDR2 FQNEAQ (reference sequence). The CDR3 spells CASTIGHAISPLHF. CDR3 DNA sequence: TGTGCCAGCACCATTGGACATGCAATTTCACCCCTCCACTTT.

The chain recombines TRBV14 with TRBJ2-1; 9 bases map to TRBD2. V shed 2 bases and J 2 bases; nucleotides not matched to a gene: 7. CDR1 SGHDN and CDR2 FVKESK come from the germline V gene. The CDR3 has 17 residues. In nucleotides, the CDR3 is TGTGCCAGCAGCCAAATTCCGGGACTAGCACCCTACAATGAGCAGTTCTTC. It codes for CASSQIPGLAPYNEQFF.

V is TRBV29-1 and J is TRBJ2-3; D is unclear. Germline CDR1 SQVTM, CDR2 ANQGSEA. This CDR3 comprises 15 residues. V lost 6 bases and J 0 bases, leaving 16 bases between the germline ends. The CDR3 protein is CSVRRGSRSTDTQYF. The CDR3, as DNA: TGCAGCGTCCGACGTGGCAGTCGCAGCACAGATACGCAGTATTTT.

The chain employs TRBV7-3 and TRBJ2-3, with 7 bases lining up with TRBD1. V shed 5 bases and J 5 bases; nucleotides not matched to a gene: 4. The CDR3 contains 13 residues. Germline-derived CDR1 and CDR2 are SGHTA and FQGTGA. CDR3 loop: CASSQGDRDTQYF. The CDR3 DNA follows: TGTGCCAGCAGCCAAGGGGACAGAGATACGCAGTATTTT.

A single count supports this clone. V and J are TRBV7-9 and TRBJ2-1; TRBD2 matches 8 bases. J gave up 14 bases and V 5 bases, and 8 bases lay outside the gene matches. Germline lookup yields CDR1 SEHNR and CDR2 FQNEAQ (reference sequence). The CDR3 covers 12 residues. The CDR3 protein is CASSPGGQVEFF. The DNA for the CDR3 is TGTGCCAGCAGCCCGGGGGGGCAAGTGGAGTTCTTC.

This clone was recorded only once. The V gene is TRBV29-1, the J gene TRBJ2-1; possible D gene TRBD2, 7 bases. The V gene's germline CDR1 is SQVTM and CDR2 ANQGSEA. V dropped 3 bases and J dropped 7 bases, with 22 bases sitting between them. This CDR3 comprises 16 residues. The CDR3 region has the DNA TGCAGCGTTGACACTCGGGGGGCGAACTATGGTAATGAGCAGTTCTTC. Translating gives CSVDTRGANYGNEQFF.

In DNA, the CDR3 is TGTGCCAGCTCACGGGGCCAAGGGGTCGGCACAGATACGCAGTATTTT. It codes for CASSRGQGVGTDTQYF. The genes are TRBV18 and TRBJ2-3; possible D gene TRBD1, 5 bases. This CDR3 is 16 amino acids long. CDR1 is KGHSH and CDR2 is LQKENI in the germline V gene. Trimming shortened V by 4 bases and J by 1 base, and 15 bases separated the two germline ends.

Regarding this clone: A read error may account for a junction end that differs from germline. The chain carries TRBV10-2 and TRBJ2-7; 7 bases are shared with TRBD1. CDR1 is WSHSY and CDR2 is SAAADI in the germline V gene. CDR3 size: 12 residues. In DNA form, the CDR3 reads TGCGCCAGCAGTGAGTCGAGGGACAGTCTGGACTTC. This translates into CASSESRDSLDF.

This sequence joins TRBV7-9 and TRBJ2-5, with D possibly TRBD2 on 6 matching bases. Trimming removed 4 bases from V and 9 bases from J, with 18 bases in between. Germline V gives CDR1 SEHNR, CDR2 FQNEAQ (reference sequence). CDR3 size: 14 residues. CDR3 sequence reads: CASSSKGGFGSQYF. The CDR3 coding sequence is TGTGCCAGCAGCTCTAAAGGAGGGTTTGGGTCCCAGTACTTC.

This clone was seen more than once but under ten times. The chain is built from TRBV2 and TRBJ1-2; 8 bases match TRBD1. V was pared by 7 bases and J by 5 bases, with 9 bases of the junction left unmatched. The CDR3 spans 14 residues. Germline V gene data show CDR1 as SNHLY and CDR2 as FYNNEI. The CDR3 DNA is TGTGCCAGCACCAACGGACAGGGACTTTATGGCTACACCTTC. It translates to CASTNGQGLYGYTF. Combining the CDR3 with reference TRBV2 and TRBJ1-2 gives the whole variable domain EPEVTQTPSHQVTQMGQEVILRCVPISNHLYFYWYRQILGQKVEFLVSFYNNEISEKSEIFDDQFSVERPDGSNFTLKIRSTKLEDSAMYFCASTNGQGLYGYTFGSGTRLTVV.

The chain uses TRBV5-6 and TRBJ1-1; D is ambiguous. Looked up from germline, CDR1 is SGHDT and CDR2 is YYEEEE. V lost 4 bases and J lost 4, with 17 bases in between. CDR3 length: 15 amino acids. The CDR3: CASSHLRFGSTEAFF. The DNA for the CDR3 is TGTGCCAGCAGCCACCTGAGATTCGGCAGCACTGAAGCTTTCTTT. Looking up the rest from reference TRBV5-6 and TRBJ1-1 gives the full variable domain: DAGVTQSPTHLIKTRGQQVTLRCSPKSGHDTVSWYQQALGQGPQFIFQYYEEEERQRGNFPDRFSGHQFPNYSSELNVNALLLGDSALYLCASSHLRFGSTEAFFGQGTRLTVV.

The rearrangement links TRBV14 to TRBJ2-3; unclear D gene. Trimming took off 1 base at V and 6 bases at J, with 2 bases between the two ends. Germline CDR1 reads SGHDN; CDR2 reads FVKESK. The CDR3 is 11 residues long. The DNA for the CDR3 is TGTGCCAGCAGCCAAGGGGATACGCAGTATTTT. It is translated as CASSQGDTQYF.

This chain connects TRBV4-3 to TRBJ2-7; 7 bases agree with TRBD1. Germline-derived CDR1 and CDR2 are LGHNA and YSLEER. The junction had 4 bases not matched to a gene; V was cut back by 5 bases and J by 0 bases. The CDR3 is made up of 14 amino acids. The CDR3 protein is CASSKGQNSYEQYF. The CDR3 coding sequence is TGCGCCAGCAGCAAGGGACAGAACTCCTACGAGCAGTACTTC.

The chain couples TRBV18 to TRBJ2-2; unclear D gene. Deletions cut 8 bases from V and 0 bases from J, with 10 bases between. This CDR3 is 14 amino acids long. Germline values: CDR1 KGHSH, CDR2 LQKENI. This CDR3 is CASPPLSNTGELFF. The CDR3 coding sequence is TGTGCCAGCCCCCCCCTGTCGAACACCGGGGAGCTGTTTTTT.

This rearrangement joins TRBV6-1 to TRBJ2-5, with D perhaps matching TRBD1 (6 bases). Germline CDR1 MNHNS, CDR2 SASEGT. This CDR3 has 15 amino acids. V shed 7 bases and J shed 5 bases, with 20 bases lying between them. CDR3 nucleotide sequence: TGTGCCAGCATGGAGACATCTACAGGGATGGAGACCCAGTACTTC. It codes for CASMETSTGMETQYF.

In this sample, this clone turned up a few times. V gene TRBV15 combines with J gene TRBJ1-5, with D unresolved. This CDR3 contains 14 residues. Looked up from germline, CDR1 is LNHNV and CDR2 is YYDKDF (reference sequence). V was pared by 1 base and J by 1 base, with 5 bases between. The CDR3 nucleotides are TGTGCCACCAGCAGAGGGATGAGCAATCAGCCCCAGCATTTT. Its translation is CATSRGMSNQPQHF.

This clone has a single count. The CDR3 is CASHTGNTDTQYF. The CDR3 DNA follows: TGTGCCAGCCACACCGGGAACACAGATACGCAGTATTTT. This chain connects TRBV7-2 to TRBJ2-3, with a tentative D call TRBD2 (5 bases). V lost 8 bases, J lost 2 bases, and 11 bases lay in between. Germline CDR1 reads SGHTA; CDR2 reads FQGNSA. This CDR3 region has 13 residues.

The CDR3 loop is CSARAGGGYTF. DNA of the CDR3: TGCAGCGCCCGGGCGGGCGGCGGCTACACCTTC. The chain uses TRBV29-1 and TRBJ1-2; D gene uncertain. Between the trimmed V and J ends, which lost 7 bases and 8 bases, there was a span of 14 bases. Germline lookup yields CDR1 SQVTM and CDR2 ANQGSEA. The CDR3 contains 11 residues.

The rearrangement joins TRBV29-1 to TRBJ2-1, with 11 nucleotides matching TRBD1. The CDR3 extends over 15 amino acids. Germline lookup yields CDR1 SQVTM and CDR2 ANQGSEA. The trim removed 7 bases at V and 0 bases at J, leaving 5 bases unmatched. This CDR3 is CSGGTGGTSYNEQFF. CDR3 sequence (DNA): TGCAGCGGAGGGACAGGGGGAACCTCCTACAATGAGCAGTTCTTC.

This clone showed up just once. The chain couples TRBV7-2 to TRBJ1-2; a possible D gene is TRBD1 (6 bases). The length of the CDR3 is 12 residues. Trimming took off 6 bases at V and 3 bases at J, with 8 bases between the two ends. Per the germline V gene, CDR1 is SGHTA and CDR2 is FQGNSA. In DNA, the CDR3 is TGTGCCAGCAGTCGGACAGACTATGGCTACACCTTC. Translated, it gives CASSRTDYGYTF.

J is TRBJ2-7 and V is TRBV5-6, with D uncertain. V lost 5 bases, J lost 2 bases, and 11 bases lay in between. Germline V CDR1 and CDR2: SGHDT, YYEEEE. The CDR3 runs to 13 residues. CDR3: CASSLTEPYEQYF. CDR3 nucleotide sequence: TGTGCCAGCAGTCTAACGGAACCCTACGAGCAGTACTTC.

CDR3 loop: CAISHPPENIQYF. The CDR3 DNA follows: TGTGCCATCAGTCATCCCCCTGAAAACATTCAGTACTTC. This chain uses TRBV10-3 with TRBJ2-4; D uncertain. The CDR3 is 13 residues long. V gave up 5 bases and J gave up 5 bases, with 10 bases separating them. The germline gives CDR1 ENHRY, CDR2 SYGVKD.

This CDR3 is CASSLATAGTGDSPLHF. The DNA for the CDR3 is TGCGCCAGCAGCTTGGCCACCGCCGGGACAGGGGACTCACCCCTCCACTTT. This chain uses TRBV5-1 with TRBJ1-6, with 10 positions matching TRBD1. The CDR3 runs to 17 residues. The germline V gene has CDR1 SGHRS and CDR2 YFSETQ. V shed 0 bases, J shed 10 bases, and the junction held 10 bases outside the gene matches.